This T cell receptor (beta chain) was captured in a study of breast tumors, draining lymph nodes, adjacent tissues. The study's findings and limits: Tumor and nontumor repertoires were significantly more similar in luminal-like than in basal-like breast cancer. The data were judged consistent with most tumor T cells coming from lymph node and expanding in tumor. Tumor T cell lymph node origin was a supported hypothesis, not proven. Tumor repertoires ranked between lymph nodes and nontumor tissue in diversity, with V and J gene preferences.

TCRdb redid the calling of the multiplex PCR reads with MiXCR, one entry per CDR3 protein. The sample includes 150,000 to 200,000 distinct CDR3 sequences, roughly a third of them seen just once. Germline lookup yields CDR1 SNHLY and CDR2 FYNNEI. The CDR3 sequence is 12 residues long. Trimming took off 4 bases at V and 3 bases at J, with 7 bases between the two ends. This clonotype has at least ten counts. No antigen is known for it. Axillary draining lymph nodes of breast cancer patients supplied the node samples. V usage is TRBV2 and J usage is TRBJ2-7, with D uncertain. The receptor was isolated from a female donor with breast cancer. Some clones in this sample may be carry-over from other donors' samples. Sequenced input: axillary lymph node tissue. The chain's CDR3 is CASSGDIYEQYF. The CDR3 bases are TGTGCCAGCAGTGGAGACATCTACGAGCAGTACTTC.